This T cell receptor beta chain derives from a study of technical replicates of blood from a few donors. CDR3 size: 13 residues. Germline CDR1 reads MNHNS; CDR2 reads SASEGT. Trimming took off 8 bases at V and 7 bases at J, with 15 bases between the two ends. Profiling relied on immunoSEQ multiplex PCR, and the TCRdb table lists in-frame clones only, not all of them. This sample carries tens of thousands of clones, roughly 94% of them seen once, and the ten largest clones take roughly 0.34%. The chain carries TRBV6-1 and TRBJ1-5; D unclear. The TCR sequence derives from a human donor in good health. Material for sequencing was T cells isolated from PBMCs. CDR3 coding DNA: TGTGCCAGCTCCGGGATCCAGGAACAGCCCCAGCATTTT. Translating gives CASSGIQEQPQHF.